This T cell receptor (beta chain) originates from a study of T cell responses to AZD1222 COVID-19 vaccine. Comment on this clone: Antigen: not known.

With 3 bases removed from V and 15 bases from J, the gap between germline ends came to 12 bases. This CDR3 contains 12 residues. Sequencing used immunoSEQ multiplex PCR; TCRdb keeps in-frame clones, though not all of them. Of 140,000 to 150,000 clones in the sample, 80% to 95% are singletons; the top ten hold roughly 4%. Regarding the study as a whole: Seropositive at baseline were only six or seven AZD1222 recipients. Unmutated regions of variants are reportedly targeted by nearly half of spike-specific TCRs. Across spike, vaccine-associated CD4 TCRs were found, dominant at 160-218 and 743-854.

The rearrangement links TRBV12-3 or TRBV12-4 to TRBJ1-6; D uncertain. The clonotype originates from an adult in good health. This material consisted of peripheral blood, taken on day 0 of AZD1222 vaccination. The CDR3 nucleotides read TGTGCCAGCAGTTTTGACGCCCTGTTCCTCCACTTT. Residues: CASSFDALFLHF.